This TCR beta chain emerged from a study of T cell responses to AZD1222 COVID-19 vaccine (dated by TCRdb to about 2021). For the study in its entirety: AZD1222 recipients with second doses at about 4 weeks or about 12 weeks were pooled, because spike-specific TCR depth and breadth did not differ between schedules. TCR sequencing was performed for about 250 trial participants, of whom approximately 200 were given two doses of AZD1222 and around 25 were given two doses of MenACWY control vaccine. Trial participants were enrolled by age into 18-55, 56-69 and 70-plus year subgroups, with around 140, 26 and 57 TCR-sequenced participants respectively.

V has 8 bases trimmed and J has 1 base trimmed; junction bases matching no gene number 6. CDR1 MNHNY and CDR2 SVGAGI are derived from the germline V gene (reference sequence). The CDR3 starts with the cysteine, ends with the phenylalanine, and has 16 residues. Kept here is only the CDR3 DNA, which spans 48 bases and is read in frame from base 1. Read against the paper, the sample's time point label means: baseline before first vaccination. The vaccinee samples were drawn from two UK trials, COV001 and COV002, one of which was a single-blind randomized controlled phase 2/3 trial testing AZD1222 (ChAdOx1 nCoV-19) in healthy adults. For TCRbeta chain sequencing, PBMC samples were collected from trial participants at day 0 and at day 28 after the second dose. Points the paper makes about the study in general: Because no day 14 peak-response samples were available, the repertoires could be characterized only after the peak T cell response. Participants were mostly white British and included more females than males, and it was suggested by the authors that clonal diversity may have been underestimated. Conclusions about previously exposed vaccinees are limited because only 6 or 7 AZD1222 recipients were SARS-CoV-2 seropositive at baseline. After two AZD1222 doses, spike-specific TCR breadth and depth were significantly higher than at day 0 and than in MenACWY recipients. The vaccine-associated CD4 TCRs covered the entire spike protein, and the dominant responses fell in regions 160-218 and 743-854. The 56-69-year group was small, and its depth increase did not reach significance, likely because of low power. Epitopes outside the regions mutated in the B.1.351 and B.1.1.7 variants were reportedly recognized by nearly half of the unique spike-specific TCRs.

The CDR3 regions of human TCRbeta chains were subjected to immunosequencing. The original pipeline was this. Repertoire TCRs were matched against a reference library of SARS-CoV-2-specific TCRs generated with the MIRA antigen-specificity platform. Breadth was defined as the fraction of unique TCRs that were SARS-CoV-2-associated. Depth was defined as the fraction of total T cells that were SARS-CoV-2-associated. Using the MIRA data, each spike-specific TCR was assigned both to the spike region to which the TCR was reactive and to a CD4 or CD8 class. Log10-transformed breadth and depth values were compared by one-way ANOVA with Sidak's multiple comparisons tests. Not all clones reach the TCRdb copy of this immuneACCESS table, which keeps in-frame sequences only. Checked studies attribute under half of the gap to unresolved V genes and leave the rest unexplained. V, J and clone size were drawn from that table, and D and trimming were deduced from the DNA. Recorded for this sample are 80,000 to 90,000 clones; around 90% of them occurred a single time. Approximately 2.1% of the sample goes to the ten largest clones.

A remark on this clone: Its specific antigen is unknown. No clone much larger than this one lies a single base away; base qualities are absent.

Sample: peripheral blood, taken on day 0 of AZD1222 vaccination. The V and J genes are TRBV6-6 and TRBJ1-5; TRBD1 fits 12 bases in the junction. This receptor was taken from an adult in good health. The nucleotides are TGTGCCAGCGTCGGGACAGGGGGCGGAAGCAATCAGCCCCAGCATTTT. This yields the protein CASVGTGGGSNQPQHF.